These 4 T cell receptor beta chains share one sample of origin, sequenced in a study of CD8+CD57+ T cells in acquired aplastic anemia listed by TCRdb under 2018. Flow cytometry had shown CD8+CD57+ cell expansion in the patients selected for sequencing. Sequencer: Illumina HiSeq 2000. Genomic DNA was used as template for profiling of TCR beta VDJ combinations and CDR3 sequences. The public reads were run again by TCRdb, first through fastp at Q25 and then through MiXCR, and only productive beta chains were kept. Rows matching on CDR3 protein sequence are summarized as one entry with the most common DNA and genes. This sample gives about 160,000 distinct CDR3 sequences in total; around half of them show up just once. 3.2% of the sample is held by the ten biggest clonotypes. The specimen sequenced was sorted CD4+, CD8+, or CD8+CD57+ T cells (not recorded which) from PBMCs. Every receptor here comes from a human donor with aplastic anemia.

This clonotype showed up just a few times. V usage is TRBV15 and J usage is TRBJ1-6; no firm D call. Trimming took off 3 bases at V and 7 bases at J, with 4 bases between the two ends. There are 12 residues in the CDR3. Germline CDR1 and CDR2: LNHNV and YYDKDF (reference sequence). Here the CDR3 DNA reads TGTGCCACCAGCAGGCCCAATTCACCCCTCCACTTT. Translation: CATSRPNSPLHF.

Worth noting for this clonotype: This may arise from a read error, as a much more abundant clone is one base away. Given the absence of the conserved phenylalanine or tryptophan at the CDR3 end, a read error is likely. This sequence joins TRBV19 and TRBJ2-1; 7 bases map to TRBD2. The V gene end was trimmed by 4 bases and the J gene end by 1 base; junction bases not matched to a gene: 7. The CDR3 loop spans 16 amino acids. Per germline, CDR1 LNHDA and CDR2 SQIVND (reference sequence). The CDR3 nucleotides are TGTGCCAGTAGTACCCCTCTAGCGGTATCCTACAATGAGCAGTTCCTC. Amino acid sequence: CASSTPLAVSYNEQFL.

This clonotype was detected many times. CDR3 bases: TGCGCCAGCAGCTTGGCCTTAACAGCTGCTTATGGCTACACCTTC. Translated, it gives CASSLALTAAYGYTF. The V call is TRBV5-1, the J call TRBJ1-2; the D is unclear. This CDR3 is built from 15 residues. Trimming shortened V by 0 bases and J by 5 bases, and 14 bases separated the two germline ends. The germline V gene has CDR1 SGHRS and CDR2 YFSETQ.

Ten or more counts support this clonotype. The chain employs TRBV19 and TRBJ1-1; maybe TRBD1 (6 bases). The CDR3 is 13 residues long. V was trimmed by 9 bases and J by 1 base, leaving 12 bases between them. CDR1 is LNHDA, CDR2 SQIVND, per germline (reference sequence). The CDR3 DNA reads as TGTGCCAGCGCACAGGGACGGAACACTGAAGCTTTCTTT. Translation: CASAQGRNTEAFF.